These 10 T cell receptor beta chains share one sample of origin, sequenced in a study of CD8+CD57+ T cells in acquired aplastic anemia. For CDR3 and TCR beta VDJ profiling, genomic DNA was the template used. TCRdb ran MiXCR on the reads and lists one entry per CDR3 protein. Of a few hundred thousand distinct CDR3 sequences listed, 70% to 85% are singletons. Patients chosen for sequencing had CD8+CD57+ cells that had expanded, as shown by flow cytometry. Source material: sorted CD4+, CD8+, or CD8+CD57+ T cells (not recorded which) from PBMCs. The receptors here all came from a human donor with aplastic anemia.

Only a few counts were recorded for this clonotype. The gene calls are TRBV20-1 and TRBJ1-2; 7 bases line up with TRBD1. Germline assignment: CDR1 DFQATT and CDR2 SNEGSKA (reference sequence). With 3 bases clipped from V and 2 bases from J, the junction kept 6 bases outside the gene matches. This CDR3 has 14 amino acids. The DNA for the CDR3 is TGCAGTGCTAGTCCATCGACAGGGAACTATGGCTACACCTTC. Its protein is CSASPSTGNYGYTF.

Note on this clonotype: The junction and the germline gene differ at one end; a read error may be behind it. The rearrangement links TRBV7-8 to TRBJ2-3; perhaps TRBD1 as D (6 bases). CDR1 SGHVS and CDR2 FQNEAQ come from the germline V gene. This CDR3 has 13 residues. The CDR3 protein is CASGLGGRPTPQF. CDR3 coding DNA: TGTGCCAGCGGCTTAGGGGGAAGACCCACTCCGCAGTTT.

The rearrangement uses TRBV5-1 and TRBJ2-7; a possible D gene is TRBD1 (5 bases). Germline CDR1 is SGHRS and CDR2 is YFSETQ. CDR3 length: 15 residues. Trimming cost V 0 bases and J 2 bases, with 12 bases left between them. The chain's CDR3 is CASSLVVGETYEQYF. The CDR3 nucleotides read TGCGCCAGCAGCTTGGTTGTAGGGGAAACCTACGAGCAGTACTTC.

The CDR3 loop is CASSGDRRGGYTF. The CDR3 nucleotides read TGTGCCAGCAGCGGGGACAGGAGAGGTGGCTACACCTTC. This sequence joins TRBV5-8 and TRBJ1-2, with 8 bases identical to TRBD1. The ends lost 4 bases at V and 7 bases at J; junction bases unmatched: 6. The CDR3 runs to 13 residues. Germline V gene data show CDR1 as SGHTS and CDR2 as YDEGEE.

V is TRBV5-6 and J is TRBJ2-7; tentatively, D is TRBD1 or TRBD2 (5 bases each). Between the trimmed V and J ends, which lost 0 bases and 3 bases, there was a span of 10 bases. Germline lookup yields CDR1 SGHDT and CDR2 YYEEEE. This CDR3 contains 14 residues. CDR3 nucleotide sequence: TGTGCCAGCAGCTTGGAGAGGGACGGCTACGAGCAGTACGTC. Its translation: CASSLERDGYEQYV.

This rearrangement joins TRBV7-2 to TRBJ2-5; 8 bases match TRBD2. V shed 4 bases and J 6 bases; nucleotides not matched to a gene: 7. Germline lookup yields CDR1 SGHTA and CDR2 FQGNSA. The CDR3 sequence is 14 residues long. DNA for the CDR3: TGTGCCAGCAGCTCAAGCGGGGGTTGGAAGACCCAGTACTTC. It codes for CASSSSGGWKTQYF.

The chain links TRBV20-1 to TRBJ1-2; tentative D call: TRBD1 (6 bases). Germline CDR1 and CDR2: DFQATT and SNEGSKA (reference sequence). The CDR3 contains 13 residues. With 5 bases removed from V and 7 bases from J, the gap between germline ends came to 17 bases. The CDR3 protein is CSAPGREGGGYTF. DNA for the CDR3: TGCAGTGCTCCGGGACGAGAGGGGGGTGGCTACACCTTC.

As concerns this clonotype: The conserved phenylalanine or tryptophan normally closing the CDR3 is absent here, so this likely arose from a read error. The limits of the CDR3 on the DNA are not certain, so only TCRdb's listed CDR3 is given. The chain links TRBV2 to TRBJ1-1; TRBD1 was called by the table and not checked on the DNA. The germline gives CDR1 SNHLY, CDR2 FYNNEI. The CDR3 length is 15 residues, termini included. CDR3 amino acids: CASGDGGVDTQYFVP.

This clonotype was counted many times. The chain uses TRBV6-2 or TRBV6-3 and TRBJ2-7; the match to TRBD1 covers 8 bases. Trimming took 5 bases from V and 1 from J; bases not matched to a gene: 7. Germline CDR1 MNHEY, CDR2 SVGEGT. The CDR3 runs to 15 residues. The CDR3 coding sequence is TGTGCCAGCAGTAACCGGAGACAGGGGTCCTACGAGCAGTACTTC. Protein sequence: CASSNRRQGSYEQYF.

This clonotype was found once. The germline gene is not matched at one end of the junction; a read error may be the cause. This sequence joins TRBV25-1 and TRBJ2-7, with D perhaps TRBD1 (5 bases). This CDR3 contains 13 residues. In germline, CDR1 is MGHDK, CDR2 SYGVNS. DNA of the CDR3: TGTGCCAGCAGTGAATTTGTGACAGACGAGCCTTACTTT. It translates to CASSEFVTDEPYF.